This record concerns one T cell receptor (beta chain) sequence. This specimen comes from a study of blood T cell repertoires in COVID-19. The V and J ends lost 1 base and 4 bases respectively, with 13 bases between them. Per germline, CDR1 SGHAT and CDR2 FQNNGV. CDR3 size: 15 residues. Authors' analysis steps: Reference gene primer amplification in the assay estimated nucleated cell counts. Assay used: immunoSEQ multiplex PCR; TCRdb lists only in-frame clones, some missing. From that table come the V and J calls and clone size; the DNA was used to work out D and trimming. Altogether a few hundred thousand clones are present, 65% to 85% being singletons, with the ten largest covering around 6.5%.

Sequenced: PBMCs or T cells enriched from blood (not recorded which). This chain joins TRBV11-2 and TRBJ2-5, with D possibly being TRBD2 (6 bases). The TCR was taken from a woman in her thirties or forties who had recovered from COVID-19. The CDR3 nucleotides read TGTGCCAGCAGCTTAGGGGGGGTAGGACTAGAGACCCAGTACTTC. Protein sequence: CASSLGGVGLETQYF.